What follows are 17 T cell receptor beta chains derived from one specimen sequenced in a study of cytomegalovirus exposure and HLA in healthy donors. 60 Vbeta and 13 Jbeta primers were used in PCR. The data were produced by immunoSEQ multiplex PCR, yet TCRdb's version contains in-frame clones alone and is incomplete. The data show 190,000 or so clones, roughly three quarters seen once. Sequencing was done on a sample of PBMCs. These receptors originate from a male donor in good health and CMV-seropositive.

The rearrangement joins TRBV7-2 to TRBJ2-1; 7 bases match TRBD2. Germline values: CDR1 SGHTA, CDR2 FQGNSA. The CDR3 extends over 14 amino acids. V shed 5 bases and J 15 bases; nucleotides not matched to a gene: 16. As DNA, the CDR3 is TGTGCCAGCAGCACTACGCCGGACGGGGGGAAGGTGTTCTTC. The encoded protein is CASSTTPDGGKVFF.

The chain links TRBV7-9 to TRBJ2-5; no reliable D call. The J call is uncertain, as TRBJ2-7 better fits the DNA end. Germline V CDR1 and CDR2: SEHNR, FQNEAQ (reference sequence). The CDR3 contains 14 residues. CDR3 bases: TGTGCCAGCAGCTTAGGAAGTAATCCCTACGAGCAGTACTTC. This encodes CASSLGSNPYEQYF.

V usage is TRBV10-1 and J usage is TRBJ2-3; maybe TRBD1 (6 bases). Germline V gives CDR1 WNHNN, CDR2 SYGVQD (reference sequence). The CDR3 runs 15 residues. V was trimmed by 8 bases and J by 0 bases, leaving 15 bases between them. As DNA, the CDR3 is TGCGCCAGCCGTCAGGGGCTTTCTAGCACAGATACGCAGTATTTT. Translation: CASRQGLSSTDTQYF.

The chain recombines TRBV5-1 with TRBJ1-3; no firm D call. Between the trimmed V and J ends, which lost 0 bases and 2 bases, there was a span of 9 bases. The CDR3 loop spans 15 amino acids. From germline, CDR1 is SGHRS and CDR2 YFSETQ. The CDR3 DNA sequence: TGCGCCAGCAGCTTGGAGGGAGGGCCTGGAAACACCATATATTTT. It codes for CASSLEGGPGNTIYF.

V usage is TRBV27 and J usage is TRBJ1-2, with TRBD1 matching 8 bases. The CDR3 consists of 15 residues. The ends lost 4 bases at V and 2 bases at J; junction bases unmatched: 6. Germline CDR1 and CDR2: MNHEY and SMNVEV (reference sequence). The chain's CDR3 is CASSSATGANYGYTF. CDR3 coding DNA: TGTGCCAGCAGTTCCGCGACAGGGGCGAACTATGGCTACACCTTC.

The CDR3 protein is CASSPREGSYTGELFF. CDR3 bases: TGTGCCAGCAGCCCACGGGAAGGGTCGTACACCGGGGAGCTGTTTTTT. The rearrangement joins TRBV7-7 to TRBJ2-2; D might be TRBD2 (5 bases). The CDR3 covers 16 residues. Per germline, CDR1 SSHAT and CDR2 FNYEAQ (reference sequence). Trimming left V 5 bases short and J 3 bases short, with 16 bases between.

The V and J genes are TRBV2 and TRBJ1-2; no firm D call. Germline CDR1 is SNHLY and CDR2 is FYNNEI. Trimming took 0 bases from V and 8 from J, leaving 10 bases between them. This CDR3 is 13 amino acids long. This chain's CDR3 is CASSEASVGGYTF. CDR3 nucleotide sequence: TGTGCCAGCAGTGAAGCGAGTGTGGGCGGCTACACCTTC.

With regard to this clone: Germline is not matched at one junction end, which may reflect a read error. The rearrangement links TRBV7-9 to TRBJ1-4, with D possibly TRBD1 on 5 matching bases. CDR1 SEHNR and CDR2 FQNEAQ come from the germline V gene (reference sequence). The CDR3 loop spans 16 amino acids. The chain's CDR3 is CSSSLASGVGDEKLFF. In DNA form, the CDR3 reads TGTTCCAGCAGCTTAGCGTCAGGCGTAGGGGATGAAAAACTGTTTTTT.

This clone was picked up one time. V is TRBV7-2 and J is TRBJ1-2; the match to TRBD1 covers 7 bases. This CDR3 is built from 14 residues. Trimming at V came to 4 bases and at J to 7 bases, leaving 9 bases not matched to a gene. Germline-derived CDR1 and CDR2 are SGHTA and FQGNSA. Here the CDR3 DNA reads TGTGCCAGCAGCTCTGACAGGGCCAGGGGTGGCTACACCTTC. Protein product: CASSSDRARGGYTF. Supplemented by reference TRBV7-2 and TRBJ1-2, the full variable domain reads GAGVSQSPSNKVTEKGKDVELRCDPISGHTALYWYRQSLGQGLEFLIYFQGNSAPDKSGLPSDRFSAERTGGSVSTLTIQRTQQEDSAVYLCASSSDRARGGYTFGSGTRLTVV.

The chain recombines TRBV19 with TRBJ1-6; D possibly corresponds to TRBD1 (6 bases). The V end lost 6 bases, the J end lost 7 bases, and 19 bases lay between the germline ends. CDR1 is LNHDA, CDR2 SQIVND, per germline (reference sequence). The CDR3 is 16 amino acids. The CDR3 DNA sequence: TGTGCCAGTAGGCGCCCCCAAACAGGGTTAAATTCACCCCTCCACTTT. Protein: CASRRPQTGLNSPLHF.

This clone was seen only once. The chain links TRBV4-2 to TRBJ2-1, with TRBD2 matching 8 bases. The V and J ends lost 0 bases and 10 bases, in that order; junction bases with no gene match: 14. This CDR3 has 17 amino acids. Germline V gene lookup returns CDR1 LGHNA and CDR2 YNFKEQ. This chain's CDR3 is CASSQDLSSPAGGEQFF. In DNA form, the CDR3 reads TGTGCCAGCAGCCAAGACTTATCATCCCCCGCGGGGGGAGAGCAGTTCTTC.

This chain uses TRBV7-8 with TRBJ2-7, with a weak D call TRBD2 (5 bases). The germline V gene has CDR1 SGHVS and CDR2 FQNEAQ. Trimming took off 6 bases at V and 3 bases at J, with 18 bases between the two ends. The CDR3 covers 15 residues. This CDR3 is CASSIGSGSYYEQYF. For the CDR3, the DNA is TGTGCCAGCAGTATCGGATCGGGATCTTACTACGAGCAGTACTTC.

This sequence joins TRBV11-3 and TRBJ2-5, with TRBD1 as a possible D gene (5 bases). The CDR3 contains 13 residues. Germline CDR1 SGHNT, CDR2 YENEEA. V lost 1 base and J lost 5, with 8 bases in between. In DNA, the CDR3 is TGTGCCAGCAGCTTAGGGACAACGGAGACCCAGTACTTC. The encoded protein is CASSLGTTETQYF.

The J gene is TRBJ2-3, the V gene TRBV4-3, with D maybe TRBD2 (5 bases). Germline V lookup: CDR1 LGHNA, CDR2 YSLEER. This CDR3 spans 17 amino acids. The V and J ends lost 0 bases and 6 bases respectively, with 19 bases between them. The CDR3 DNA reads TGCGCCAGCAGCCAAGATAGAGCTAGCCTTATTGCCGATACGCAGTATTTT. It encodes CASSQDRASLIADTQYF.

The CDR3 nucleotides are TGTGCCAGCAGCCCCCGAACCGGGACTAGCAGCTACAATGAGCAGTTCTTC. This encodes CASSPRTGTSSYNEQFF. The rearrangement links TRBV9 to TRBJ2-1; the match to TRBD2 covers 9 bases. Germline CDR1 reads SGDLS; CDR2 reads YYNGEE. V lost 4 bases and J lost 3; bases outside the gene matches: 11. CDR3 size: 17 residues.

This chain joins TRBV7-8 and TRBJ1-2, with no clear D. V was shortened by 2 bases and J by 8 bases, with 12 bases between the two germline ends. The CDR3 covers 13 residues. Germline V gene data show CDR1 as SGHVS and CDR2 as FQNEAQ. CDR3 residues: CASSLISRRGYTF. DNA of the CDR3: TGTGCCAGCAGCTTAATCTCCCGCAGGGGCTACACCTTC.

The chain recombines TRBV28 with TRBJ1-2; TRBD1 matches 8 bases. Germline V gene data show CDR1 as MDHEN and CDR2 as SYDVKM. V lost 8 bases, J lost 4 bases, and 3 bases stayed unmatched. CDR3 size: 12 residues. This CDR3 is CASSGGGYGYTF. The DNA of the CDR3 is TGTGCCAGCTCAGGGGGCGGCTATGGCTACACCTTC.